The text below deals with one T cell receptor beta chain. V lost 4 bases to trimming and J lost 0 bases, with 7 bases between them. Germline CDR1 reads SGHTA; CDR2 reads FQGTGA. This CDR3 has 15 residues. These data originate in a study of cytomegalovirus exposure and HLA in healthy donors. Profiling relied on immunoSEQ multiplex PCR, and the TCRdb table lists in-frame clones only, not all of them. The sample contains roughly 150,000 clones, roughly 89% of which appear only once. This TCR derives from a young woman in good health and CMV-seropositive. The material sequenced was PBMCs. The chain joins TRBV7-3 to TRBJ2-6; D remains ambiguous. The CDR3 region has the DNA TGTGCCAGCAGCTACCTAACCTCTGGGGCCAACGTCCTGACTTTC. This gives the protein CASSYLTSGANVLTF.